These 18 T cell receptor beta chains were all obtained from the same sample, sequenced in a study of shared clonotypes between healthy human individuals (TCRdb year 2020). CD8 naive samples were obtained by positive selection for CCR7 among CD45RO-negative cells, yielding a CD45RA+CCR7+ population from which TemRA cells were excluded. Receptor libraries were prepared by the immunoSEQ multiplex PCR assay. TCRdb obtained this table from immuneACCESS and retained in-frame rearrangements with V and J assigned. These tables miss some clones; where compared with another copy, unresolved V genes account for less than half of the shortfall, and the remainder is unexplained. Recorded for this sample are about 2,200,000 clones; roughly 91% of them occurred a single time. Around 1.7% of the sample lies in the top ten. What was sequenced was naive CD8+ T cells from PBMCs. What the cell subset or site label conveys for this sample: CD45RA+CCR7+. Every receptor here comes from a man between 18 and 35 years old in good health. Some clones in this sample may be carry-over from other donors' samples.

This chain joins TRBV6-5 and TRBJ2-3, with TRBD2 matching 7 bases. V gave up 5 bases and J gave up 3 bases; unmatched junction bases: 8. CDR1 MNHEY and CDR2 SVGAGI come from the germline V gene. The CDR3 sequence is 15 residues long. The CDR3 bases are TGTGCCAGCAGTCCGGGCGGGAGTACGACAGATACGCAGTATTTT. It codes for CASSPGGSTTDTQYF.

The count of this clone is one. The chain uses TRBV5-1 and TRBJ2-5; 12 bases match TRBD2. J was trimmed by 2 bases and V by 2 bases; bases with no gene match: 7. The CDR3 loop spans 17 amino acids. Germline V gene data show CDR1 as SGHRS and CDR2 as YFSETQ. The CDR3 region is CASSFRLAGVTQETQYF. CDR3 DNA: TGCGCCAGCAGCTTCAGACTAGCGGGAGTAACTCAAGAGACCCAGTACTTC.

The rearrangement links TRBV11-2 to TRBJ2-5, with D tentatively TRBD2 (5 bases). From germline, CDR1 is SGHAT and CDR2 FQNNGV. V was trimmed by 5 bases and J by 5 bases, leaving 18 bases between them. The CDR3 is made up of 15 amino acids. CDR3: CASSREGQPRETQYF. CDR3 DNA sequence: TGTGCCAGCAGCCGGGAAGGGCAGCCGAGGGAGACCCAGTACTTC.

This sequence joins TRBV7-8 and TRBJ1-2, with a possible D match to TRBD1 (5 bases). Deletions cut 1 base from V and 4 bases from J, with 25 bases between. Germline values: CDR1 SGHVS, CDR2 FQNEAQ. CDR3 length: 19 amino acids. The CDR3 protein is CASSLGVAGLQESGYGYTF. The CDR3 DNA is TGTGCCAGCAGCTTAGGTGTTGCGGGGCTCCAAGAGTCCGGCTATGGCTACACCTTC.

This clone showed up just a few times. The gene calls are TRBV30 and TRBJ1-1; unclear D gene. The CDR3 contains 11 residues. V was trimmed by 2 bases and J by 7 bases, leaving 8 bases between them. Germline V lookup: CDR1 GTSNPN, CDR2 SVGIG (reference sequence). The CDR3 DNA sequence: TGTGCCTGGAGTATGCAAAATGAAGCTTTCTTT. Protein: CAWSMQNEAFF.

The J gene is TRBJ2-7, the V gene TRBV6-1, with D hard to call. V was pared by 5 bases and J by 3 bases, with 17 bases between. Per germline, CDR1 MNHNS and CDR2 SASEGT. The CDR3 totals 15 residues. The CDR3 protein is CASSPRSPDLYEQYF. DNA for the CDR3: TGTGCCAGCAGTCCTAGAAGTCCGGACCTCTACGAGCAGTACTTC.

This clone has just one count. This chain connects TRBV5-4 to TRBJ2-1; TRBD1 matches 9 bases. Losses at the gene ends were 3 bases for V and 6 bases for J; bases not matched to a gene: 10. Germline CDR1 reads SGHNT; CDR2 reads YYREEE (reference sequence). This CDR3 has 16 residues. The CDR3 DNA sequence: TGTGCCAGCAGCTGGCCGACAGGGGGTCGTCGCAATGAGCAGTTCTTC. This sequence encodes CASSWPTGGRRNEQFF.

V gene TRBV7-2 combines with J gene TRBJ2-6; 8 bases align to TRBD1. Looked up from germline, CDR1 is SGHTA and CDR2 is FQGNSA. The CDR3 is 19 residues long. V was clipped by 0 bases and J by 0 bases; unmatched bases: 7. CDR3 amino acids: CASSLANRGSPSGANVLTF. CDR3 DNA: TGTGCCAGCAGCTTAGCTAACAGGGGGTCCCCCTCTGGGGCCAACGTCCTGACTTTC. The entire variable domain, with the rest obtained from reference TRBV7-2 and TRBJ2-6, is as follows: GAGVSQSPSNKVTEKGKDVELRCDPISGHTALYWYRQSLGQGLEFLIYFQGNSAPDKSGLPSDRFSAERTGGSVSTLTIQRTQQEDSAVYLCASSLANRGSPSGANVLTFGAGSRLTVL.

This rearrangement joins TRBV4-2 to TRBJ1-4; unclear D gene. In germline, CDR1 is LGHNA, CDR2 YNFKEQ. The CDR3 contains 16 residues. V gave up 4 bases and J gave up 8 bases, with 20 bases separating them. CDR3: CASSPNPGGLEEKLFF. The DNA for the CDR3 is TGTGCCAGCAGCCCGAACCCCGGCGGGTTGGAGGAAAAACTGTTTTTT.

This clone was detected only once. The chain is built from TRBV7-9 and TRBJ1-4; perhaps TRBD1 as D (5 bases). Trimming cost V 5 bases and J 3 bases, with 16 bases left between them. CDR3 length equals 16 residues. The V gene's germline CDR1 is SEHNR and CDR2 FQNEAQ (reference sequence). CDR3: CASSPGPGRPNEKLFF. For the CDR3, the DNA is TGTGCCAGCAGCCCAGGGCCCGGGCGGCCTAATGAAAAACTGTTTTTT.

J is TRBJ1-1 and V is TRBV4-1; D remains unclear. V was shortened by 0 bases and J by 0 bases, with 14 bases between the two germline ends. Germline V lookup: CDR1 MGHRA, CDR2 YSYEKL. The CDR3 consists of 17 residues. The CDR3 coding sequence is TGCGCCAGCAGCCAAGAAATGTCTCACCTTATGAACACTGAAGCTTTCTTT. Translating gives CASSQEMSHLMNTEAFF.

V is TRBV6-1 and J is TRBJ1-1, with D perhaps matching TRBD1 (5 bases). Trimming stripped 1 base from V and 1 base from J, with 10 bases between. The CDR3 has 15 residues. Germline assignment: CDR1 MNHNS and CDR2 SASEGT. CDR3 in DNA: TGTGCCAGCAGTGAAGTCGGGGGAAGGAACACTGAAGCTTTCTTT. Encoded protein: CASSEVGGRNTEAFF.

This clone was seen a single time. J is TRBJ2-7 and V is TRBV5-1, with 8 bases that match TRBD2. This CDR3 spans 16 amino acids. V was clipped by 4 bases and J by 0 bases; unmatched bases: 9. Germline loops: CDR1 SGHRS, CDR2 YFSETQ. Written as DNA, the CDR3 is TGCGCCAGCAGCGTCGGGAGGGGTGGGAGCTCCTACGAGCAGTACTTC. Encoded protein: CASSVGRGGSSYEQYF. Together with reference TRBV5-1 and TRBJ2-7, the CDR3 gives the full variable domain: KAGVTQTPRYLIKTRGQQVTLSCSPISGHRSVSWYQQTPGQGLQFLFEYFSETQRNKGNFPGRFSGRQFSNSRSEMNVSTLELGDSALYLCASSVGRGGSSYEQYFGPGTRLTVT.

J is TRBJ1-5 and V is TRBV27; TRBD1 is a possible D gene (6 bases). Per germline, CDR1 MNHEY and CDR2 SMNVEV (reference sequence). The germline V and J ends were trimmed by 2 bases and 7 bases, with 9 bases remaining between them. CDR3 length: 13 amino acids. CDR3 residues: CASSLLQGQPQHF. The CDR3 bases are TGTGCCAGCAGTTTACTACAGGGACAGCCCCAGCATTTT.

CDR3 in DNA: TGTGCCTGGAGTGTTCGGGCTAGGACCGGGGAGCTGTTTTTT. This codes for CAWSVRARTGELFF. The chain recombines TRBV30 with TRBJ2-2; D not certain. Germline V CDR1 and CDR2: GTSNPN, SVGIG (reference sequence). V lost 0 bases to trimming and J lost 5 bases, with 10 bases between them. This CDR3 comprises 14 residues.

The chain couples TRBV27 to TRBJ1-3, with D perhaps matching TRBD1 (5 bases). The CDR3 runs to 16 residues. Trimming removed 4 bases from V and 0 bases from J, with 13 bases in between. CDR1 is MNHEY and CDR2 is SMNVEV in the germline V gene (reference sequence). The DNA for the CDR3 is TGTGCCAGCAGTTACCACTCAGGGTTCTCTGGAAACACCATATATTTT. Protein: CASSYHSGFSGNTIYF.

The chain couples TRBV11-2 to TRBJ1-3; D uncertain. V lost 5 bases, J lost 4 bases, and 9 bases lay in between. Germline-derived CDR1 and CDR2 are SGHAT and FQNNGV. The CDR3 extends over 13 amino acids. This CDR3 reads CASSPRTGNTIYF. The CDR3 nucleotides read TGTGCCAGCAGCCCAAGGACGGGAAACACCATATATTTT.

This chain uses TRBV7-8 with TRBJ1-4, with no clear D. Trimming left V 1 base short and J 5 bases short, with 14 bases between. This CDR3 contains 16 residues. Germline CDR1 reads SGHVS; CDR2 reads FQNEAQ. CDR3 loop: CASSLEFGPNNEKLFF. The CDR3 bases are TGTGCCAGCAGCTTAGAATTTGGCCCTAACAATGAAAAACTGTTTTTT.